This T cell receptor (beta chain) was captured in a study of CXCR3-negative and CXCR3-positive naive CD8 T cells. Study conclusions and caveats: Researchers reported similar TRBV-TRBJ usage in naive CXCR3-negative and CXCR3-positive cells, though memory differed. The study found comparably high diversity in both naive subsets and much lower diversity in memory CD8+ cells. Surface CD5 looked about the same in the naive subsets, so the authors worked out TCR strength from TRB CDR3 properties.

CDR3 length: 11 residues. The germline V gene has CDR1 SQVTM and CDR2 ANQGSEA. Of note for this clonotype: Its antigen is as yet unknown.

The method, 5' RACE with UMI labels, was used to prepare the TRB cDNA libraries. TCRdb re-analyzed the 5' RACE reads; it lists each CDR3 protein once, without DNA. The ten most abundant clones cover approximately 2.3% of a sample with roughly 45,000 distinct CDR3 sequences. This TCR came from a human donor in good health. Some clones in this sample may be carry-over from other donors' samples. The sample taken for sequencing was naive CXCR3- CD8+ T cells from blood. Described subset: CD45RO-CCR7+CD27+CD95- naive CD8+ T cells lacking CXCR3 (TNR3-). The rearrangement joins TRBV29-1 to TRBJ2-7; as DNA is missing, the TRBD1 call by TCRdb cannot be tested. CDR3 amino acids: CSVEQGDEQYF.